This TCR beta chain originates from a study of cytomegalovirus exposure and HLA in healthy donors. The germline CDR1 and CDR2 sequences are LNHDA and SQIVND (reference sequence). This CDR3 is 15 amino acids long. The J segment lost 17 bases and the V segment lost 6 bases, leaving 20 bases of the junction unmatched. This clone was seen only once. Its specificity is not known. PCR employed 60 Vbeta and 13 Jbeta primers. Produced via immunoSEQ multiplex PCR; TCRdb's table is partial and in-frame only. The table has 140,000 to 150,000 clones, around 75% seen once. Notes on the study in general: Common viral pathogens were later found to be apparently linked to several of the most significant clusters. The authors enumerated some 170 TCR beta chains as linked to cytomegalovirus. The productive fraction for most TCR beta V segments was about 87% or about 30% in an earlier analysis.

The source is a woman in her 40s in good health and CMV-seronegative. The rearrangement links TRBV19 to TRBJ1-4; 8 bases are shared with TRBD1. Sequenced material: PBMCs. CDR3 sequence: CASRISAAGTGRRFF. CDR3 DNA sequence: TGTGCCAGTAGAATCAGCGCGGCGGGGACAGGCCGCCGCTTTTTT.